Shown below are 25 T cell receptor beta chains from a single sample sequenced in a study of chemoradiotherapy in HPV16-positive cancers. Data came from immunoSEQ multiplex PCR; TCRdb stores just in-frame clones and leaves some out. The table shows just over 15,000 clones, with around 77% occurring only once. The sample was taken from a patient who underwent chemoradiotherapy. These receptors came from a human donor with HPV-associated anogenital cancer.

Here the CDR3 DNA reads TGTGCCAGCAGCACACAGGGGTTCAGCACAGATACGCAGTATTTT. Amino acids: CASSTQGFSTDTQYF. J is TRBJ2-3 and V is TRBV11-2; 7 bases align to TRBD1. Germline values: CDR1 SGHAT, CDR2 FQNNGV. V gave up 5 bases and J gave up 0 bases; unmatched junction bases: 5. The CDR3 runs to 15 residues.

The CDR3 reads CASSLGTGFDQETQYF. CDR3 coding DNA: TGTGCCAGCAGCTTAGGTACGGGCTTCGACCAAGAGACCCAGTACTTC. The chain carries TRBV7-9 and TRBJ2-5; D gene uncertain. The V gene's germline CDR1 is SEHNR and CDR2 FQNEAQ (reference sequence). CDR3 size: 16 residues. V was trimmed by 1 base and J by 0 bases, leaving 12 bases between them.

The rearrangement uses TRBV7-2 and TRBJ1-5, with unresolved D. The CDR3 runs 15 residues. Looked up from germline, CDR1 is SGHTA and CDR2 is FQGNSA. Trimming took 5 bases from V and 3 from J, leaving 14 bases between them. The CDR3 DNA is TGTGCCAGCAGCGTCGGACCGCCCGCCAATCAGCCCCAGCATTTT. Encoded protein: CASSVGPPANQPQHF.

This sequence joins TRBV6-5 and TRBJ2-7; 9 nucleotides align to TRBD1. Trimming removed 4 bases from V and 2 bases from J; junction bases left unmatched: 6. This CDR3 is built from 15 residues. Germline loops: CDR1 MNHEY, CDR2 SVGAGI. The CDR3 DNA reads TGTGCCAGCAGTTCCGGGACAGGGTCCCCCTACGAGCAGTACTTC. Its translation: CASSSGTGSPYEQYF.

This rearrangement joins TRBV5-5 to TRBJ2-1; TRBD2 agrees at 11 bases. The CDR3 consists of 18 residues. Trimming removed 3 bases from V and 8 bases from J; junction bases left unmatched: 16. Germline CDR1 SGHKS, CDR2 YYEKEE (reference sequence). In DNA, the CDR3 is TGTGCCAGCAGCTCCAATGCCGCGCGACTAGCGGGGAACTATGAGCAGTTCTTC. Translating it yields CASSSNAARLAGNYEQFF.

The chain employs TRBV5-5 and TRBJ2-2; D unclear. The CDR3 length is 13 residues. CDR1 is SGHKS and CDR2 is YYEKEE in the germline V gene (reference sequence). V dropped 0 bases and J dropped 7 bases, with 7 bases sitting between them. The DNA of the CDR3 is TGTGCCAGCAGCTTGGGGGTTAGCGGGGAGCTGTTTTTT. It is translated as CASSLGVSGELFF.

The DNA for the CDR3 is TGTGCCAGCAGGAAAAGCGGGACCGGGGAGCTGTTTTTT. It is translated as CASRKSGTGELFF. The genes are TRBV27 and TRBJ2-2; possible D gene TRBD2, 6 bases. The CDR3 has 13 amino acids. The germline V and J ends were trimmed by 6 bases and 5 bases, with 10 bases remaining between them. The germline V gene encodes CDR1 MNHEY and CDR2 SMNVEV (reference sequence).

In this sample, this clone turned up once. This rearrangement joins TRBV18 to TRBJ2-5; 7 nucleotides line up with TRBD2. CDR3 length equals 15 residues. Germline CDR1 reads KGHSH; CDR2 reads LQKENI. V gave up 6 bases and J gave up 4 bases; unmatched junction bases: 11. Here the CDR3 reads CASSPTSYLLETQYF. Here the CDR3 DNA reads TGTGCCAGCTCCCCGACTAGCTACCTCCTAGAGACCCAGTACTTC.

V is TRBV5-4 and J is TRBJ1-2; TRBD1 matches 7 bases. The V gene end was trimmed by 4 bases and the J gene end by 2 bases; junction bases not matched to a gene: 5. Germline values: CDR1 SGHNT, CDR2 YYREEE (reference sequence). The CDR3 is 14 residues long. CDR3 amino acids: CASSPQGENYGYTF. CDR3 bases: TGTGCCAGCAGCCCGCAGGGGGAAAACTATGGCTACACCTTC. Full variable domain (missing parts from reference TRBV5-4 and TRBJ1-2): ETGVTQSPTHLIKTRGQQVTLRCSSQSGHNTVSWYQQALGQGPQFIFQYYREEENGRGNFPPRFSGLQFPNYSSELNVNALELDDSALYLCASSPQGENYGYTFGSGTRLTVV.

The V gene is TRBV5-4, the J gene TRBJ2-1; 11 bases are a match to TRBD2. The trim removed 3 bases at V and 9 bases at J, leaving 5 bases unmatched. The CDR3 length is 14 residues. CDR1 is SGHNT, CDR2 YYREEE, per germline (reference sequence). CDR3 nucleotides: TGTGCCAGCAGCTCTCCCGGGACTAGCGGTGAGCAGTTCTTC. It codes for CASSSPGTSGEQFF.

The chain couples TRBV6-5 to TRBJ1-1; D possibly corresponds to TRBD1 (6 bases). CDR1 is MNHEY, CDR2 SVGAGI, per germline. The CDR3 totals 16 residues. V shed 0 bases and J shed 4 bases, with 15 bases lying between them. CDR3 protein: CASSYSTWGQVTEAFF. CDR3 nucleotides: TGTGCCAGCAGTTACTCGACGTGGGGGCAGGTCACTGAAGCTTTCTTT.

The J gene is TRBJ2-7, the V gene TRBV10-3; 11 bases align to TRBD2. With 7 bases clipped from V and 7 bases from J, the junction kept 15 bases outside the gene matches. This CDR3 is 16 amino acids long. Germline values: CDR1 ENHRY, CDR2 SYGVKD. This chain's CDR3 is CAITQLAGDGLKEQYF. Written as DNA, the CDR3 is TGTGCCATCACCCAACTAGCGGGGGATGGCTTGAAAGAGCAGTACTTC.

The chain recombines TRBV4-3 with TRBJ1-6, with D unresolved. The CDR3 spans 17 residues. Germline loops: CDR1 LGHNA, CDR2 YSLEER. V gave up 0 bases and J gave up 7 bases, with 16 bases separating them. CDR3 in amino acids: CASSQDFKRLRNSPLHF. The DNA of the CDR3 is TGCGCCAGCAGCCAAGATTTTAAGAGACTCAGGAATTCACCCCTCCACTTT.

J is TRBJ2-7 and V is TRBV7-8; tentatively, D is TRBD1 or TRBD2 (5 bases each). Germline V lookup: CDR1 SGHVS, CDR2 FQNEAQ. The V and J ends lost 3 bases and 6 bases respectively, with 12 bases between them. CDR3 size: 13 residues. In DNA form, the CDR3 reads TGTGCCAGCAGCTTGGGGCAGGCGGGCGAGCAGTACTTC. Translation: CASSLGQAGEQYF.

J is TRBJ2-7 and V is TRBV7-9; the D gene is possibly TRBD1 (5 bases). The V end was cut by 10 bases, the J end by 0 bases, with 7 bases between. CDR1 is SEHNR, CDR2 FQNEAQ, per germline (reference sequence). The CDR3 runs 11 residues. The CDR3 coding sequence is TGTGCCATACAGGACTCCTACGAGCAGTACTTC. Protein: CAIQDSYEQYF.

The chain links TRBV13 to TRBJ1-3; D call uncertain. Trimming stripped 1 base from V and 0 bases from J, with 1 base between. The CDR3 is made up of 13 amino acids. The germline V gene has CDR1 PRHDT and CDR2 FYEKMQ (reference sequence). The CDR3 reads CASSLDSGNTIYF. The CDR3 nucleotides are TGTGCCAGCAGCTTAGACTCTGGAAACACCATATATTTT.

The chain couples TRBV5-6 to TRBJ1-6; the D gene is possibly TRBD1 (6 bases). The CDR3 consists of 12 residues. CDR1 and CDR2 from the germline V gene are SGHDT and YYEEEE. V lost 4 bases and J 8 bases, leaving 7 bases between the germline ends. CDR3 bases: TGTGCCAGCAGCCACAGGGATTCACCCCTCCACTTT. It specifies CASSHRDSPLHF.

The gene calls are TRBV10-3 and TRBJ2-5; tentatively, D is TRBD1 (7 bases). Between the trimmed V and J ends, which lost 10 bases and 4 bases, there was a span of 16 bases. This CDR3 spans 13 amino acids. In germline, CDR1 is ENHRY, CDR2 SYGVKD. CDR3 residues: CATAGGSGETQYF. The CDR3, as DNA: TGTGCCACCGCAGGGGGGTCAGGAGAGACCCAGTACTTC.

The chain uses TRBV7-3 and TRBJ1-1; 10 nucleotides line up with TRBD1. The CDR3 is 15 amino acids. V was clipped by 4 bases and J by 5 bases; unmatched bases: 7. The V gene's germline CDR1 is SGHTA and CDR2 FQGTGA. The CDR3 nucleotides read TGTGCCAGCAGCTCGACAGGGGGCGTGGGTACTGAAGCTTTCTTT. It is translated as CASSSTGGVGTEAFF.

This rearrangement joins TRBV10-3 to TRBJ2-3; no firm D call. The V gene's germline CDR1 is ENHRY and CDR2 SYGVKD. The CDR3 totals 12 residues. V was trimmed by 6 bases and J by 5 bases, leaving 9 bases between them. The CDR3 here is CAISRAGDTQYF. The CDR3 DNA reads TGTGCCATCAGCCGAGCTGGAGATACGCAGTATTTT.

The chain links TRBV5-4 to TRBJ2-2; 10 bases line up with TRBD1. V gave up 3 bases and J gave up 8 bases; unmatched junction bases: 7. CDR1 and CDR2 from the germline V gene are SGHNT and YYREEE (reference sequence). The CDR3 sequence is 15 residues long. The CDR3 reads CASSYGDRGQGELFF. The CDR3 coding sequence is TGTGCCAGCAGCTATGGAGACAGGGGGCAAGGGGAGCTGTTTTTT.

The chain has TRBV7-9 and TRBJ1-2; D is uncertain. Germline assignment: CDR1 SEHNR and CDR2 FQNEAQ (reference sequence). The CDR3 consists of 11 residues. V lost 5 bases and J lost 4, with 5 bases in between. CDR3 sequence (DNA): TGTGCCAGCAGCCCCAGCTATGGCTACACCTTC. It is translated as CASSPSYGYTF.

This clone was observed a few times. The gene calls are TRBV5-6 and TRBJ1-6, with D perhaps TRBD1 (5 bases). Trimming cost V 1 base and J 0 bases, with 17 bases left between them. CDR1 SGHDT and CDR2 YYEEEE come from the germline V gene. This CDR3 region has 19 residues. DNA of the CDR3: TGTGCCAGCAGCTTGTGGGCGGTGCAGGGTAGCTCCTATAATTCACCCCTCCACTTT. It encodes CASSLWAVQGSSYNSPLHF.

This rearrangement joins TRBV7-9 to TRBJ2-7; D remains ambiguous. The germline V and J ends were trimmed by 1 base and 7 bases, with 17 bases remaining between them. The CDR3 covers 15 residues. Germline CDR1 and CDR2: SEHNR and FQNEAQ (reference sequence). CDR3 sequence: CASSLVRGLVEEQYF. CDR3 bases: TGTGCCAGCAGCTTAGTTCGTGGTTTAGTGGAGGAGCAGTACTTC.

The V call is TRBV14, the J call TRBJ1-1; D is uncertain. The CDR3 length is 11 residues. The germline V gene has CDR1 SGHDN and CDR2 FVKESK. V shed 5 bases and J shed 3 bases, with 4 bases lying between them. CDR3 coding DNA: TGTGCCAGCAGCAGATACACTGAAGCTTTCTTT. Amino acid sequence: CASSRYTEAFF.